This passage covers 20 T cell receptor beta chains from one sample sequenced in a study of T cells in Graves' hyperthyroidism and ophthalmopathy. The CDR3 regions of TCR beta were amplified from RNA transcripts. The HTBI primer set drove a first-round RT-PCR of the TCR CDR3. TCRdb reprocessed the multiplex PCR reads with MiXCR, giving one entry per CDR3 protein. The sample lists some 400,000 distinct CDR3 sequences, about 18% occurring once. The sample comprised blood. These receptors were taken from a woman aged 18-30 years with Graves' hyperthyroidism.

This clonotype was recorded many times. The chain combines TRBV28 with TRBJ1-5; D is undetermined. This CDR3 is built from 15 residues. Germline-derived CDR1 and CDR2 are MDHEN and SYDVKM. The V gene lost 6 bases and the J gene lost 0 bases, with 12 bases spanning the gap. This CDR3 is CASSGPSYSNQPQHF. CDR3 in DNA: TGTGCCAGCAGCGGACCTTCGTATAGCAATCAGCCCCAGCATTTT.

This clonotype was counted ten times or more. V is TRBV7-2 and J is TRBJ1-2, with TRBD1 as a possible D gene (5 bases). This CDR3 has 14 amino acids. Trimming left V 2 bases short and J 8 bases short, with 15 bases between. The V gene's germline CDR1 is SGHTA and CDR2 FQGNSA. This CDR3 is CASSLSPTEIGYTF. Here the CDR3 DNA reads TGTGCCAGCAGCTTATCCCCGACAGAAATCGGCTACACCTTC.

Regarding this clonotype: A much larger clonotype is one base distant, so this may be a read error. The rearrangement uses TRBV2 and TRBJ2-7; perhaps TRBD1 as D (6 bases). The CDR3 has 15 residues. The germline gives CDR1 SNHLY, CDR2 FYNNEI. CDR3 DNA: TGTGCCATCAGTGCTACAGGGTTGCGCTCCTACGAGCAGTACTTC. It translates to CAISATGLRSYEQYF. Variable domain in full (rest from reference TRBV2 and TRBJ2-7): EPEVTQTPSHQVTQMGQEVILRCVPISNHLYFYWYRQILGQKVEFLVSFYNNEISEKSEIFDDQFSVERPDGSNFTLKIRSTKLEDSAMYFCAISATGLRSYEQYFGPGTRLTVT.

This clonotype was observed a handful of times. The rearrangement joins TRBV28 to TRBJ1-1; maybe TRBD1 (5 bases). V was cut by 6 bases and J by 1 base, with 12 bases left in between. The CDR3 is 14 amino acids. Germline V gene sequence: CDR1 MDHEN, CDR2 SYDVKM. In nucleotides, the CDR3 is TGTGCCAGCAGGATTGACAGCCCGAACACTGAAGCTTTCTTT. It specifies CASRIDSPNTEAFF.

This chain links TRBV7-2 with TRBJ1-2; 12 positions match TRBD1. With V trimmed by 7 bases and J by 5 bases, 5 bases remained unmatched. CDR1 SGHTA and CDR2 FQGNSA come from the germline V gene. The CDR3 loop spans 14 amino acids. The CDR3 nucleotides are TGTGCCAGCACCGGGGACAGGGGGCTATATGGCTACACCTTC. This codes for CASTGDRGLYGYTF.

This clonotype was counted many times. This rearrangement joins TRBV5-1 to TRBJ2-2; 9 nucleotides match TRBD1. The CDR3 is 16 residues long. Germline V gene sequence: CDR1 SGHRS, CDR2 YFSETQ. V was clipped by 5 bases and J by 3 bases; unmatched bases: 8. For the CDR3, the DNA is TGCGCCAGCAGAAGGGACAGGGTATCCGACACCGGGGAGCTGTTTTTT. Translation gives CASRRDRVSDTGELFF.

A few counts support this clonotype. The chain joins TRBV20-1 to TRBJ1-2; TRBD1 agrees at 10 bases. After removal of 6 bases from V and 2 bases from J, the junction contained 6 bases not matched to a gene. The CDR3 sequence is 14 residues long. CDR1 and CDR2 (germline): DFQATT, SNEGSKA (reference sequence). The CDR3 DNA follows: TGCAGTGCAGCGATGACAGGGGGCAACTATGGCTACACCTTC. It is translated as CSAAMTGGNYGYTF.

In its sample, this clonotype was seen many times. The chain recombines TRBV20-1 with TRBJ2-7; 8 nucleotides align to TRBD2. J gave up 1 base and V 3 bases, and 5 bases lay outside the gene matches. Germline V gives CDR1 DFQATT, CDR2 SNEGSKA (reference sequence). The CDR3 totals 14 residues. The DNA of the CDR3 is TGCAGTGCTAGGCGACTAGCGCTGTCCTACGAGCAGTACTTC. Translation: CSARRLALSYEQYF.

The chain joins TRBV19 to TRBJ2-7, with 10 bases matching TRBD1. This CDR3 is built from 18 residues. In germline, CDR1 is LNHDA, CDR2 SQIVND (reference sequence). Trimming removed 3 bases from V and 2 bases from J; junction bases left unmatched: 13. Here the CDR3 DNA reads TGTGCCAGTAGTATTACCGTCGGGACAGGGGTGGAAACCTACGAGCAGTACTTC. This translates into CASSITVGTGVETYEQYF.

This clonotype was picked up many times. V is TRBV20-1 and J is TRBJ1-3; D unresolved. The germline gives CDR1 DFQATT, CDR2 SNEGSKA (reference sequence). V was cut by 0 bases and J by 0 bases, with 12 bases left in between. The CDR3 covers 16 residues. CDR3 DNA sequence: TGCAGTGCTAGAGATCCAGCCTCCGTCTCTGGAAACACCATATATTTT. Translated, it gives CSARDPASVSGNTIYF.

V is TRBV13 and J is TRBJ1-1; D call uncertain. CDR1 and CDR2 (germline): PRHDT, FYEKMQ (reference sequence). V lost 5 bases to trimming and J lost 6 bases, with 13 bases between them. The CDR3 runs 13 residues. The CDR3, as DNA: TGTGCCAGCAGCGCCCCCCAACGGCCTGAAGCTTTCTTT. Residues: CASSAPQRPEAFF. Looking up the rest from reference TRBV13 and TRBJ1-1 gives the full variable domain: AAGVIQSPRHLIKEKRETATLKCYPIPRHDTVYWYQQGPGQDPQFLISFYEKMQSDKGSIPDRFSAQQFSDYHSELNMSSLELGDSALYFCASSAPQRPEAFFGQGTRLTVV.

This clonotype was detected many times. The chain carries TRBV27 and TRBJ2-7; D gene uncertain. Germline-derived CDR1 and CDR2 are MNHEY and SMNVEV (reference sequence). The V end lost 6 bases, the J end lost 2 bases, and 17 bases lay between the germline ends. This CDR3 is 15 amino acids long. The CDR3 DNA follows: TGTGCCAGCAGCCCCCGGGCGGTTAGGGCCTACGAGCAGTACTTC. It translates to CASSPRAVRAYEQYF.

Ten or more counts support this clonotype. V and J are TRBV2 and TRBJ2-7; 7 positions agree with TRBD1. The CDR3 spans 12 residues. The V and J ends lost 4 bases and 5 bases, in that order; junction bases with no gene match: 2. The germline V gene encodes CDR1 SNHLY and CDR2 FYNNEI. The CDR3 DNA sequence: TGTGCCAGCAGTGGGGACAGCCACGAGCAGTACTTC. This encodes CASSGDSHEQYF. The whole variable domain, filled in from reference TRBV2 and TRBJ2-7, reads EPEVTQTPSHQVTQMGQEVILRCVPISNHLYFYWYRQILGQKVEFLVSFYNNEISEKSEIFDDQFSVERPDGSNFTLKIRSTKLEDSAMYFCASSGDSHEQYFGPGTRLTVT.

This rearrangement joins TRBV4-1 to TRBJ2-2; 7 positions match TRBD2. V was pared by 4 bases and J by 1 base, with 6 bases of the junction left unmatched. CDR1 and CDR2 from the germline V gene are MGHRA and YSYEKL. This CDR3 has 16 residues. Here the CDR3 DNA reads TGCGCCAGCAGCCGCGGACTAGAGATGAACACCGGGGAGCTGTTTTTT. Translated: CASSRGLEMNTGELFF.

This clonotype was detected many times. The chain is built from TRBV12-3 or TRBV12-4 and TRBJ1-2; 7 nucleotides line up with TRBD1. J gave up 6 bases and V 5 bases, and 6 bases lay outside the gene matches. This CDR3 contains 13 residues. CDR3 loop: CASSTLQGNGYTF. CDR3 DNA: TGTGCCAGCAGTACCCTACAGGGGAATGGCTACACCTTC.

Comment on this clonotype: One end of the junction varies from germline; a read error may be responsible. This chain joins TRBV4-1 and TRBJ2-5; the match to TRBD2 covers 9 bases. Germline CDR1 and CDR2: MGHRA and YSYEKL. The CDR3 runs to 16 residues. The CDR3 DNA sequence: TGCGCCAGCAGCCGCCGTAGCGGGGGAGGCCAAGAGACCCAGGACTTC. Translated, it gives CASSRRSGGGQETQDF.

Many counts were recorded for this clonotype. The chain has TRBV5-1 and TRBJ2-7, with D possibly TRBD2 on 6 matching bases. Per the germline V gene, CDR1 is SGHRS and CDR2 is YFSETQ. This CDR3 is 14 amino acids long. Trimming stripped 8 bases from V and 2 bases from J, with 17 bases between. CDR3 coding DNA: TGCGCCAGTTCGACTACGGGGGTCCCCTACGAGCAGTACTTC. Translation gives CASSTTGVPYEQYF.

The V gene is TRBV28, the J gene TRBJ2-7; D gene ambiguous. This CDR3 is 13 amino acids long. V was pared by 4 bases and J by 3 bases, with 10 bases between. Per the germline V gene, CDR1 is MDHEN and CDR2 is SYDVKM. The DNA for the CDR3 is TGTGCCAGCAGTTCCTCCCCTTTCTACGAGCAGTACTTC. This encodes CASSSSPFYEQYF.

This clonotype came up many times. The gene calls are TRBV5-1 and TRBJ1-1, with a tentative D call TRBD1 (6 bases). From germline, CDR1 is SGHRS and CDR2 YFSETQ. The CDR3 is made up of 16 amino acids. V was shortened by 4 bases and J by 1 base, with 17 bases between the two germline ends. The CDR3 DNA is TGCGCCAGCAGCCCGGGGACAAGCCCCGGGAACACTGAAGCTTTCTTT. The encoded protein is CASSPGTSPGNTEAFF.

This clonotype appeared many times. J is TRBJ1-1 and V is TRBV7-9; a weak D match, TRBD1 (5 bases). V lost 5 bases, J lost 6 bases, and 13 bases lay in between. The CDR3 has 13 residues. From germline, CDR1 is SEHNR and CDR2 FQNEAQ (reference sequence). The CDR3 reads CASSLDSGSEAFF. The CDR3 coding sequence is TGTGCCAGCAGCCTTGACAGTGGGTCTGAAGCTTTCTTT.